This is a list of T cell receptor beta chains from one sample in a study of T cells in Graves' hyperthyroidism and ophthalmopathy. One entry per CDR3 protein, called by TCRdb with MiXCR from the multiplex PCR reads. The data contain fewer than 750,000 distinct CDR3 sequences, roughly 14% of them singletons. The sample consisted of blood. These receptors were obtained from a woman aged 40 to 50 with Graves' ophthalmopathy. Each CDR3 is given without its conserved first and last residue. The listing skips clone size in some rows; elsewhere it reads once, few, many or a size class.

J | V | size | CDR3
TRBJ2-7 | TRBV7-9 | few | ASSLARVGSDEQY
TRBJ1-5 | TRBV15 | NA | ATSRISGGTQPQH
TRBJ2-2 | TRBV6-5 | many | ASSYSWTSANTGELF
TRBJ2-5 | TRBV11-2 | NA | ASSGGLAGGLQETQY
TRBJ1-2 | TRBV12-3/TRBV12-4 | many | ASSSLDRVVLNGYT
TRBJ1-2 | TRBV29-1 | many | SVWGAQGNGYT
TRBJ2-5 | TRBV12-5 | NA | ASGFGRKASGSMETQY
TRBJ2-7 | TRBV4-1 | few | ASSSRDSGGEQY
TRBJ1-1 | TRBV19 | many | ASKRQPNTEAF
TRBJ1-1 | TRBV7-9 | few | VSSLEGDTEAF
TRBJ1-3 | TRBV19 | NA | ASTKPAGGFTGNTIY
TRBJ2-2 | TRBV4-1 | NA | ASSRYTSGVNTGELF
TRBJ2-7 | TRBV6-5 | many | ASSYSSLVRYEQY
TRBJ2-7 | TRBV28 | few | ASTTRDIYEQY
TRBJ1-5 | TRBV12-3/TRBV12-4 | few | ASSRTGGLLQPQH
TRBJ2-5 | TRBV3-1 | NA | ASSQRYGPGTRRETQY
TRBJ2-2 | TRBV20-1 | few | SARSYRNTGELF
TRBJ2-5 | TRBV25-1 | NA | ASSPRGAGQETQY
TRBJ1-5 | TRBV28 | many | ASTLGNQPQH
TRBJ1-2 | TRBV28 | many | ASSSTHDRVEGYT
TRBJ2-7 | TRBV5-6 | NA | ASSAPGQAASYEQY
TRBJ1-1 | TRBV6-5 | many | ASKQLRTGRTEAF
TRBJ2-5 | TRBV7-8 | once | ASSHGQKETQY
TRBJ2-7 | TRBV28 | many | ASSLALGATYEQY
TRBJ2-2 | TRBV29-1 | many | SVEVDRNTGELF
TRBJ2-7 | TRBV6-2/TRBV6-3 | many | ASSIGQDPYEQY
TRBJ2-7 | TRBV24-1 | NA | ATSDGTSGSYEQY
TRBJ2-4 | TRBV7-9 | many | ASSSPGQGIAKNIQY
TRBJ2-7 | TRBV6-1 | NA | ASSTSLPLYEQY
TRBJ1-2 | TRBV25-1 | few | ASSENQGKAGGYT
TRBJ1-5 | TRBV19 | many | ASTRRLRGSISYQPQH
TRBJ1-5 | TRBV12-3/TRBV12-4 | many | ASSFLVGNNQPQH
TRBJ2-5 | TRBV15 | many | ATSRGGSQETQY
TRBJ2-7 | TRBV7-9 | many | ASSLMREGRNEQY
TRBJ2-2 | TRBV30 | many | AWSVRGYTGELF
TRBJ2-5 | TRBV28 | many | ASSLGVPETQY
TRBJ2-2 | TRBV20-1 | few | SARGTGDTGELF
TRBJ2-7 | TRBV7-9 | many | ASSTRTDLNYEQY
TRBJ1-1 | TRBV6-5 | many | ASSLTGRHTEAF
TRBJ2-7 | TRBV2 | NA | ASKTGYEQY
TRBJ1-2 | TRBV9 | many | ASSSTDYGYT
TRBJ2-7 | TRBV28 | NA | ASSFSTSGGYEQY
TRBJ2-7 | TRBV5-6 | many | ASRGQPPEQY
TRBJ2-7 | TRBV7-9 | many | ASTLTDSYEQY
TRBJ1-5 | TRBV27 | many | ASSLGDMGNQPQH
TRBJ1-1 | TRBV19 | many | ASSHPTANTEAF